What follows are 8 T cell receptor beta chains derived from one specimen sequenced in a study of neurological immune-mediated disorders. A single record per CDR3 protein comes from TCRdb applying MiXCR to the 5' RACE reads. The sample has about 66,000 distinct CDR3 sequences; roughly 4.9% are singletons. The specimen sequenced was PBMCs. These receptor sequences come from a woman in her seventies with multiple sclerosis.

By share of the sample, this clonotype is medium-sized. J is TRBJ2-3 and V is TRBV20-1; 11 bases are a match to TRBD2. CDR1 and CDR2 (germline): DFQATT, SNEGSKA (reference sequence). This CDR3 spans 15 amino acids. Unmatched junction bases numbered 14, after V lost 6 bases and J lost 9 bases. The CDR3, as DNA: TGCAGTGCCATGACTAGCGGGAAAAAACGACGCACGCAGTATTTT. Amino acid sequence: CSAMTSGKKRRTQYF.

This clonotype has a count of ten or more. This sequence joins TRBV7-2 and TRBJ2-7; D remains ambiguous. Deletions cut 0 bases from V and 2 bases from J, with 2 bases between. Germline V lookup: CDR1 SGHTA, CDR2 FQGNSA. The CDR3 sequence is 12 residues long. CDR3 region: CASSLATYEQYF. The CDR3 DNA reads as TGTGCCAGCAGCTTAGCGACCTACGAGCAGTACTTC.

This clonotype has ten or more counts. The chain uses TRBV12-3 or TRBV12-4 and TRBJ1-1; 7 bases line up with TRBD1. V was pared by 5 bases and J by 1 base, with 7 bases of the junction left unmatched. The CDR3 runs 15 residues. The CDR3 here is CASSNQGGPNTEAFF. CDR3 coding DNA: TGTGCCAGCAGTAACCAGGGGGGGCCGAACACTGAAGCTTTCTTT.

The table lists this clonotype with many counts. The rearrangement links TRBV12-3 or TRBV12-4 to TRBJ1-1; no firm D call. This CDR3 region has 15 residues. The ends were cut back, 5 bases at V and 0 bases at J, with 13 bases in the middle. The CDR3 sequence: CASSPHGGMNTEAFF. The CDR3, as DNA: TGTGCCAGCAGTCCCCATGGCGGGATGAACACTGAAGCTTTCTTT.

This sequence joins TRBV3-1 and TRBJ1-1; D uncertain. Trimming took 5 bases from V and 4 from J, leaving 11 bases between them. Looked up from germline, CDR1 is LGHDT and CDR2 is YNNKEL (reference sequence). This CDR3 has 13 residues. The CDR3 coding sequence is TGTGCCAGCAGCTTCGACCTCGGCACTGAAGCTTTCTTT. Translation: CASSFDLGTEAFF. Combining the CDR3 with reference TRBV3-1 and TRBJ1-1 gives the whole variable domain DTAVSQTPKYLVTQMGNDKSIKCEQNLGHDTMYWYKQDSKKFLKIMFSYNNKELIINETVPNRFSPKSPDKAHLNLHINSLELGDSAVYFCASSFDLGTEAFFGQGTRLTVV.

The genes are TRBV27 and TRBJ1-2; TRBD1 might be the D (6 bases). The CDR3 length is 15 residues. Deletions cut 6 bases from V and 3 bases from J, with 17 bases between. Germline values: CDR1 MNHEY, CDR2 SMNVEV (reference sequence). In DNA form, the CDR3 reads TGTGCCAGCAGCCAGACAGGTCGGGGGGACTATGGCTACACCTTC. Translated: CASSQTGRGDYGYTF.

This chain links TRBV3-1 with TRBJ2-5; the D gene is possibly TRBD2 (5 bases). The length of the CDR3 is 15 residues. V lost 2 bases and J 7 bases, leaving 17 bases between the germline ends. CDR1 LGHDT and CDR2 YNNKEL come from the germline V gene (reference sequence). In nucleotides, the CDR3 is TGTGCCAGCAGCCAAACCCGAGGGCTGAAAGGGACCCAGTACTTC. Its protein product is CASSQTRGLKGTQYF.

This clonotype has at least ten counts. J is TRBJ2-1 and V is TRBV7-9, with D maybe TRBD2 (7 bases). The CDR3 runs 13 residues. Trimming cost V 4 bases and J 9 bases, with 13 bases left between them. The germline V gene has CDR1 SEHNR and CDR2 FQNEAQ (reference sequence). The DNA for the CDR3 is TGTGCCAGCAGCTCAAGGGGGGGGAGTGAGCAGTTCTTC. It specifies CASSSRGGSEQFF.